This TCR beta chain was identified during a study of response to subunit inactivated influenza vaccine. J gave up 8 bases and V 0 bases, and 7 bases lay outside the gene matches. CDR1 and CDR2 from the germline V gene are DFQATT and SNEGSKA (reference sequence). The length of the CDR3 is 15 residues. The sample holds a few counts of this clonotype. MiXCR, run by TCRdb on the RT-PCR reads, gives a single entry per CDR3 protein. The sample lists 500,000 to 600,000 distinct CDR3 sequences; approximately 7.1% were seen once. Sample: PBMCs from blood, taken about 23 months after vaccination. The rearrangement uses TRBV20-1 and TRBJ1-1; 12 nucleotides align to TRBD1. The receptor was isolated from a man aged 50 to 75 who received an inactivated influenza vaccine. The CDR3 coding sequence is TGCAGTGCTAGAGATCAGGGGACAGGGGGCTTCGAAGCTTTCTTT. This sequence encodes CSARDQGTGGFEAFF.